These 30 T cell receptor beta chains were sequenced from one sample in a study of technical replicates of blood from a few donors. Only in-frame clones appear in the TCRdb table, and some are missing; sequencing was by immunoSEQ multiplex PCR. The sample lists about 66,000 clones, roughly 90% seen once, with approximately 4.4% in the top ten. The sample was PBMCs. The receptors were gathered from a human donor in good health. Some clones in this sample may be carry-over from other donors' samples.

CDR3: CASSPPAGRTEAFF. The CDR3 DNA is TGTGCCAGCAGTCCCCCGGCAGGTCGGACTGAAGCTTTCTTT. V usage is TRBV6-1 and J usage is TRBJ1-1; D not resolved. CDR3 length: 14 residues. V was clipped by 5 bases and J by 5 bases, with 15 bases between them. Germline lookup yields CDR1 MNHNS and CDR2 SASEGT.

The chain is built from TRBV7-2 and TRBJ2-1; D may be TRBD2 (5 bases). This CDR3 region has 14 residues. Germline CDR1 and CDR2: SGHTA and FQGNSA. The ends were cut back, 5 bases at V and 8 bases at J, with 16 bases in the middle. The CDR3 protein is CASSPGSSGDEQFF. The CDR3 nucleotides are TGTGCCAGCAGCCCCGGCAGCAGCGGCGATGAGCAGTTCTTC.

This chain uses TRBV9 with TRBJ2-1; TRBD2 aligns across 13 bases. The germline CDR1 and CDR2 sequences are SGDLS and YYNGEE. Trimming removed 3 bases from V and 10 bases from J; junction bases left unmatched: 7. The CDR3 covers 15 residues. The CDR3 here is CASSAGTSGEWEQFF. The CDR3 region has the DNA TGTGCCAGCAGCGCGGGGACTAGCGGGGAGTGGGAGCAGTTCTTC.

The chain links TRBV4-2 to TRBJ1-3, with D perhaps TRBD1 (6 bases). The V end lost 8 bases, the J end lost 0 bases, and 11 bases lay between the germline ends. The length of the CDR3 is 14 residues. Germline assignment: CDR1 LGHNA and CDR2 YNFKEQ. In nucleotides, the CDR3 is TGTGCCAGCGGCAGGGGTTTCTCTGGAAACACCATATATTTT. Its protein product is CASGRGFSGNTIYF.

The CDR3 is CASSPTVSGNTIYF. CDR3 DNA: TGTGCCAGCAGCCCGACAGTCTCCGGAAACACCATATATTTT. The V and J genes are TRBV9 and TRBJ1-3; D might be TRBD1 (5 bases). Germline CDR1 SGDLS, CDR2 YYNGEE. Between the trimmed V and J ends, which lost 4 bases and 4 bases, there was a span of 12 bases. The CDR3 is 14 amino acids.

V is TRBV7-9 and J is TRBJ1-4, with D unresolved. Trimming pared 6 bases from V and 8 bases from J, leaving 13 bases between. CDR3 length: 13 residues. Germline CDR1 and CDR2: SEHNR and FQNEAQ (reference sequence). In DNA form, the CDR3 reads TGTGCCAGCAGAGCAACTGGAGGGGAAAAACTGTTTTTT. As protein: CASRATGGEKLFF.

This CDR3 is CASSLVGLGGSEQYF. CDR3 nucleotides: TGCGCCAGCAGCTTGGTGGGACTAGGGGGGAGCGAGCAGTACTTC. The V call is TRBV5-1, the J call TRBJ2-7, with 8 bases fitting TRBD2. The length of the CDR3 is 15 residues. Germline V CDR1 and CDR2: SGHRS, YFSETQ. The V segment lost 0 bases and the J segment 6 bases; nucleotides outside the gene matches: 8.

A single count supports this clone. The genes are TRBV7-9 and TRBJ2-5, with unresolved D. The V and J ends lost 9 bases and 2 bases respectively, with 13 bases between them. CDR3 size: 13 residues. Looked up from germline, CDR1 is SEHNR and CDR2 is FQNEAQ (reference sequence). CDR3: CASSAVEQETQYF. The CDR3 nucleotides read TGTGCCAGTTCGGCCGTGGAGCAAGAGACCCAGTACTTC.

This clone was seen only a few times. The rearrangement uses TRBV4-2 and TRBJ1-1, with D tentatively TRBD1 (6 bases). This CDR3 spans 13 amino acids. V was pared by 4 bases and J by 6 bases, with 12 bases between. Germline V lookup: CDR1 LGHNA, CDR2 YNFKEQ. Written as DNA, the CDR3 is TGTGCCAGCAGCCTAGGGGGTCGGGCTGAAGCTTTCTTT. Its protein product is CASSLGGRAEAFF.

This chain connects TRBV11-1 to TRBJ2-1; 10 bases match TRBD2. The CDR3 has 15 residues. From germline, CDR1 is SGHAT and CDR2 FQDESV (reference sequence). J gave up 3 bases and V 5 bases, and 4 bases lay outside the gene matches. The CDR3 region has the DNA TGTGCCAGCAGCCCCTGGACTAGCGGCTACAATGAGCAGTTCTTC. Its translation: CASSPWTSGYNEQFF.

The chain carries TRBV6-5 and TRBJ2-5; perhaps TRBD2 as D (5 bases). The CDR3 contains 14 residues. Germline V lookup: CDR1 MNHEY, CDR2 SVGAGI. Trimming removed 6 bases from V and 4 bases from J, with 15 bases in between. The CDR3 region has the DNA TGTGCCAGCAGCTCCGGACTGTCGGGAGAGACCCAGTACTTC. It is translated as CASSSGLSGETQYF.

The chain recombines TRBV2 with TRBJ2-2; TRBD2 matches at 9 bases. The V gene end was trimmed by 8 bases and the J gene end by 0 bases; junction bases not matched to a gene: 4. Germline-derived CDR1 and CDR2 are SNHLY and FYNNEI. This CDR3 is 15 amino acids long. The CDR3, as DNA: TGTGCCAGCCGGGCTAGCGGGGCGAACACCGGGGAGCTGTTTTTT. Residues: CASRASGANTGELFF.

V usage is TRBV5-4 and J usage is TRBJ2-1; possible D gene TRBD1, 6 bases. Germline values: CDR1 SGHNT, CDR2 YYREEE (reference sequence). CDR3 length equals 18 residues. V dropped 2 bases and J dropped 0 bases, with 18 bases sitting between them. CDR3 coding DNA: TGTGCCAGCAGCTTAGTTAGGGGGACGGCGTTCTCCTACAATGAGCAGTTCTTC. The encoded protein is CASSLVRGTAFSYNEQFF.

V and J are TRBV7-8 and TRBJ2-3; 7 nucleotides agree with TRBD2. Germline V gives CDR1 SGHVS, CDR2 FQNEAQ. This CDR3 comprises 17 residues. V trimming: 2 bases; J trimming: 0 bases; junction bases outside the gene matches: 8. DNA of the CDR3: TGTGCCAGCAGCTTAAGGAGGAGCGGGGCTAGCACAGATACGCAGTATTTT. This encodes CASSLRRSGASTDTQYF.

The chain's CDR3 is CASSRPQRGQYEQYF. CDR3 bases: TGTGCCAGCAGCCGACCCCAGCGGGGGCAATACGAGCAGTACTTC. The rearrangement uses TRBV7-9 and TRBJ2-7; 8 nucleotides align to TRBD2. This CDR3 has 15 amino acids. Trimming took 5 bases from V and 4 from J; bases not matched to a gene: 10. CDR1 is SEHNR and CDR2 is FQNEAQ in the germline V gene (reference sequence).

The rearrangement joins TRBV16 to TRBJ1-6, with 10 bases identical to TRBD1. The CDR3 runs to 15 residues. The junction had 7 bases not matched to a gene; V was cut back by 4 bases and J by 10 bases. The germline V gene encodes CDR1 KGHSY and CDR2 FQNENV. This CDR3 is CASSRVGTGASPLHF. The CDR3 bases are TGTGCCAGCAGCCGAGTAGGGACAGGGGCCTCACCCCTCCACTTT.

This clone was counted a few times. The chain is built from TRBV6-5 and TRBJ1-5; D unresolved. CDR3 length equals 13 residues. Trimming took 8 bases from V and 0 from J, leaving 8 bases between them. CDR1 MNHEY and CDR2 SVGAGI come from the germline V gene. Written as DNA, the CDR3 is TGTGCCAGCCGGTTCAATAGCAATCAGCCCCAGCATTTT. This codes for CASRFNSNQPQHF.

This clone was seen just once. The V and J genes are TRBV27 and TRBJ1-4; 8 positions agree with TRBD1. Germline-derived CDR1 and CDR2 are MNHEY and SMNVEV (reference sequence). The CDR3 length is 15 residues. Trimming removed 3 bases from V and 5 bases from J; junction bases left unmatched: 5. Here the CDR3 DNA reads TGTGCCAGCAGTTTCGGACAGGGAAGGAATGAAAAACTGTTTTTT. Encoded protein: CASSFGQGRNEKLFF.

This chain joins TRBV7-9 and TRBJ1-3; no clear D gene. V lost 4 bases and J 0 bases, leaving 7 bases between the germline ends. Per germline, CDR1 SEHNR and CDR2 FQNEAQ (reference sequence). This CDR3 is built from 14 residues. Written as DNA, the CDR3 is TGTGCCAGCAGCTCTTTATCCTCTGGAAACACCATATATTTT. Residues: CASSSLSSGNTIYF.

This chain joins TRBV6-5 and TRBJ2-7, with a possible D match to TRBD2 (5 bases). From germline, CDR1 is MNHEY and CDR2 SVGAGI. V was trimmed by 10 bases and J by 2 bases, leaving 18 bases between them. This CDR3 is 14 amino acids long. CDR3 sequence (DNA): TGTGCCACCCGACGGGGAACAGACCCCTACGAGCAGTACTTC. It is translated as CATRRGTDPYEQYF.

V usage is TRBV6-6 and J usage is TRBJ1-6, with 7 nucleotides matching TRBD1. Germline values: CDR1 MNHNY, CDR2 SVGAGI (reference sequence). The CDR3 totals 14 residues. Trimming at V came to 6 bases and at J to 10 bases, leaving 9 bases not matched to a gene. The chain's CDR3 is CASSLTGFESPLHF. The CDR3 region has the DNA TGTGCCAGCAGCCTGACAGGGTTTGAATCACCCCTCCACTTT.

The CDR3 bases are TGTGCCAGCAGCTTGTCCAGGGGAAGAGGAGAGACCCAGTACTTC. Residues: CASSLSRGRGETQYF. The chain has TRBV5-6 and TRBJ2-5; D may be TRBD1 (6 bases). Germline CDR1 SGHDT, CDR2 YYEEEE. The CDR3 totals 15 residues. V lost 1 base, J lost 4 bases, and 14 bases lay in between.

This sequence joins TRBV6-5 and TRBJ1-4; a possible D gene is TRBD1 (5 bases). The ends were cut back, 5 bases at V and 4 bases at J, with 8 bases in the middle. Germline V gives CDR1 MNHEY, CDR2 SVGAGI. The CDR3 runs 13 residues. CDR3 protein: CASSIQDNEKLFF. Written as DNA, the CDR3 is TGTGCCAGCAGTATACAGGATAATGAAAAACTGTTTTTT.

The J gene is TRBJ2-5, the V gene TRBV11-2; 8 nucleotides match TRBD1. Germline V gene sequence: CDR1 SGHAT, CDR2 FQNNGV. The CDR3 is 15 residues long. V was clipped by 5 bases and J by 7 bases; unmatched bases: 12. For the CDR3, the DNA is TGTGCCAGCAGCCCCGGGACAGGAGTAGAGGGGACCCAGTACTTC. It yields the protein CASSPGTGVEGTQYF.

This chain uses TRBV10-3 with TRBJ2-7; 8 bases map to TRBD2. Losses at the gene ends were 2 bases for V and 3 bases for J; bases not matched to a gene: 6. The germline V gene encodes CDR1 ENHRY and CDR2 SYGVKD. The CDR3 loop spans 15 amino acids. CDR3: CAISEELAEFYEQYF. The DNA for the CDR3 is TGTGCCATCAGTGAGGAACTAGCGGAGTTCTACGAGCAGTACTTC.

This chain joins TRBV4-2 and TRBJ2-7; TRBD1 aligns across 7 bases. V lost 0 bases to trimming and J lost 3 bases; unmatched junction nucleotides: 8. The CDR3 has 16 residues. Per the germline V gene, CDR1 is LGHNA and CDR2 is YNFKEQ. As DNA, the CDR3 is TGTGCCAGCAGCCAAGATCTTGGAACAGGGGTCTACGAGCAGTACTTC. It translates to CASSQDLGTGVYEQYF.

The V and J genes are TRBV5-4 and TRBJ2-3; 11 bases align to TRBD2. CDR1 is SGHNT, CDR2 YYREEE, per germline (reference sequence). CDR3 length: 18 residues. Germline trimming cut 1 base from V and 6 bases from J; bases unmatched to any gene: 13. The CDR3 loop reads CASSLTLAGVGWEDTQYF. The CDR3 DNA reads TGTGCCAGCAGCTTGACACTAGCGGGAGTGGGCTGGGAGGATACGCAGTATTTT.

This rearrangement joins TRBV9 to TRBJ2-5; 11 nucleotides agree with TRBD2. This CDR3 is built from 18 residues. With 0 bases clipped from V and 0 bases from J, the junction kept 7 bases outside the gene matches. CDR1 is SGDLS, CDR2 YYNGEE, per germline. The CDR3 loop reads CASSVVGSGGADQETQYF. In nucleotides, the CDR3 is TGTGCCAGCAGCGTAGTCGGTAGCGGGGGGGCCGACCAAGAGACCCAGTACTTC.

Here the CDR3 reads CASSVGLAGGRYNEQFF. CDR3 nucleotide sequence: TGTGCCAGCAGCGTAGGACTAGCGGGGGGAAGGTACAATGAGCAGTTCTTC. This sequence joins TRBV9 and TRBJ2-1, with 13 bases fitting TRBD2. Germline CDR1 SGDLS, CDR2 YYNGEE. CDR3 size: 17 residues. With 0 bases clipped from V and 4 bases from J, the junction kept 4 bases outside the gene matches.

The V and J genes are TRBV19 and TRBJ1-5, with 7 bases identical to TRBD1. CDR3 length equals 16 residues. CDR1 is LNHDA and CDR2 is SQIVND in the germline V gene (reference sequence). With V trimmed by 7 bases and J by 3 bases, 12 bases remained unmatched. The CDR3 loop is CASIPFSGTDNQPQHF. CDR3 coding DNA: TGTGCCAGTATTCCTTTTTCCGGGACAGACAATCAGCCCCAGCATTTT.